These T cell receptor beta chains were read from a single sample in a study of cytomegalovirus exposure and HLA in healthy donors. Assay: immunoSEQ multiplex PCR; the TCRdb copy retains only in-frame clones and omits some. The sample includes 60,000 to 70,000 clones, around 80% of them seen just once. Material: PBMCs. The receptors were gathered from a woman aged 25 to 45 in good health and CMV-seronegative. Both conserved end residues are part of each CDR3. D genes are given only for firm matches. Size values are once, few and many counts, or a class for expanded clones, and some rows have none.

CDR3 DNA: TGTGCCAGCAGCTTTGAGGGACTAGCCGCCGAGCAGTACTTC
CDR3 protein: CASSFEGLAAEQYF
V gene: TRBV7-9
D gene: TRBD2
clone size: -
J gene: TRBJ2-7

CDR3 DNA: TGCGCCAGCAGCCTGGAGCGAAACAATGAGCAGTTCTTC
CDR3 protein: CASSLERNNEQFF
V gene: TRBV5-1
D gene: -
clone size: -
J gene: TRBJ2-1

CDR3 DNA: TGTGCCAGCAGCCAAGAATGGGCAGGCGATACGCAGTATTTT
CDR3 protein: CASSQEWAGDTQYF
V gene: TRBV14
D gene: -
clone size: -
J gene: TRBJ2-3

CDR3 DNA: TGTGCCAGCAGGAGGGAGAACGAGTACGGGGAGCTGTTTTTT
CDR3 protein: CASRRENEYGELFF
V gene: TRBV6-4
D gene: -
clone size: -
J gene: TRBJ2-2

CDR3 DNA: TGCGCCAGCAGTGAGATGCCGGGGGGAGAGACCCAGTACTTC
CDR3 protein: CASSEMPGGETQYF
V gene: TRBV10-2
D gene: TRBD2
clone size: -
J gene: TRBJ2-5

CDR3 DNA: TGTGCCAGCAGTTTATGTATTGTACTCGGACAGCCGTACCAAGAGACCCAGTACTTC
CDR3 protein: CASSLCIVLGQPYQETQYF
V gene: TRBV27
D gene: -
clone size: -
J gene: TRBJ2-5

CDR3 DNA: TGTGCCACCAGCAGAGATGGAGGAGGGGCAGAGACCCAGTACTTC
CDR3 protein: CATSRDGGGAETQYF
V gene: TRBV15
D gene: -
clone size: -
J gene: TRBJ2-5

CDR3 DNA: TGTGCCAGTACCCAGAGGGGGAAAGATGGCTACACCTTC
CDR3 protein: CASTQRGKDGYTF
V gene: TRBV19
D gene: -
clone size: -
J gene: TRBJ1-2

CDR3 DNA: TGCGCCAGCAGCCAAGATACCTCGACAGGGGTTCCCTACGAGCAGTACTTC
CDR3 protein: CASSQDTSTGVPYEQYF
V gene: TRBV4-1
D gene: TRBD1
clone size: -
J gene: TRBJ2-7

CDR3 DNA: TGTGCCATCAGTGGGGGGGAGACAGATACGCAGTATTTT
CDR3 protein: CAISGGETDTQYF
V gene: TRBV10-3
D gene: -
clone size: -
J gene: TRBJ2-3

CDR3 DNA: TGTGCCAGCAACAACCGGGATCCCCCCACAGATACGCAGTATTTT
CDR3 protein: CASNNRDPPTDTQYF
V gene: TRBV13
D gene: -
clone size: -
J gene: TRBJ2-3

CDR3 DNA: TGTGCCAGCAGTCCCGGGACAGGAGCAAACACTGAAGCTTTCTTT
CDR3 protein: CASSPGTGANTEAFF
V gene: TRBV6-1
D gene: TRBD1
clone size: -
J gene: TRBJ1-1

CDR3 DNA: TGTGCCAGCAGTTCGACAGGGGATCTGTTTTTT
CDR3 protein: CASSSTGDLFF
V gene: TRBV6-1
D gene: TRBD1
clone size: -
J gene: TRBJ1-4

CDR3 DNA: TGTGCCAGCAGCGGTTCGACAGGGGAGGAAAAACTGTTTTTT
CDR3 protein: CASSGSTGEEKLFF
V gene: TRBV9
D gene: TRBD1
clone size: -
J gene: TRBJ1-4

CDR3 DNA: TGTGCCAGCGGACAGGGTAATGAGCCCCAGCATTTT
CDR3 protein: CASGQGNEPQHF
V gene: TRBV6-6
D gene: TRBD1
clone size: few
J gene: TRBJ1-5

CDR3 DNA: TGCGCCAGCAGGGAGCGACAGGGAGGCGGCACTGAAGCTTTCTTT
CDR3 protein: CASRERQGGGTEAFF
V gene: TRBV5-1
D gene: TRBD1
clone size: few
J gene: TRBJ1-1

CDR3 DNA: TGTGCCACCAGCAGAGTCACGTTCGGGTCTCCAGTACCCCAGCATTTT
CDR3 protein: CATSRVTFGSPVPQHF
V gene: TRBV15
D gene: -
clone size: -
J gene: TRBJ1-5

CDR3 DNA: TGTGCCAGCAGCTTCGGCCCCGGGACAGTCCGTAATCAGCCCCAGCATTTT
CDR3 protein: CASSFGPGTVRNQPQHF
V gene: TRBV7-6
D gene: TRBD1
clone size: -
J gene: TRBJ1-5

CDR3 DNA: TGTGCCAGTAGTATAGAGACTACCACTAACTATGGCTACACCTTC
CDR3 protein: CASSIETTTNYGYTF
V gene: TRBV19
D gene: -
clone size: -
J gene: TRBJ1-2

CDR3 DNA: TGTGCCAGCAGCAAGCAGGGGTCCCCGAACACCGGGGAGCTGTTTTTT
CDR3 protein: CASSKQGSPNTGELFF
V gene: TRBV11-2
D gene: -
clone size: -
J gene: TRBJ2-2

CDR3 DNA: TGCAGCGGAGCTACCGGGACTAGCGGAAATGAGCAGTTCTTC
CDR3 protein: CSGATGTSGNEQFF
V gene: TRBV29-1
D gene: TRBD2
clone size: -
J gene: TRBJ2-1

CDR3 DNA: TGTGCTAGTCTTTCAGGGTACAATGAGCAGTTCTTC
CDR3 protein: CASLSGYNEQFF
V gene: TRBV12-5
D gene: -
clone size: few
J gene: TRBJ2-1

CDR3 DNA: TGTGCCAGCAGCGTAGACGCGGGATCGGCCGGGGAGCTGTTTTTT
CDR3 protein: CASSVDAGSAGELFF
V gene: TRBV9
D gene: -
clone size: -
J gene: TRBJ2-2

CDR3 DNA: TGTGCCAGCACCTTAGGGGGGAGGGGCGAGCAGTACTTC
CDR3 protein: CASTLGGRGEQYF
V gene: TRBV28
D gene: -
clone size: -
J gene: TRBJ2-7

CDR3 DNA: TGTGCCAGCAGTTACTCTAGCGGGAGGGGCAATGAGCAGTTCTTC
CDR3 protein: CASSYSSGRGNEQFF
V gene: TRBV6-5
D gene: TRBD2
clone size: -
J gene: TRBJ2-1

CDR3 DNA: TGTGCCTGGATAAAAAAAACAGGGGGCGAGCAGTACTTC
CDR3 protein: CAWIKKTGGEQYF
V gene: TRBV30
D gene: TRBD1
clone size: -
J gene: TRBJ2-7

CDR3 DNA: TGTGCCAGCAGCGGTGGGGGGACAGGGCATGAAAAACTGTTTTTT
CDR3 protein: CASSGGGTGHEKLFF
V gene: TRBV9
D gene: TRBD1
clone size: few
J gene: TRBJ1-4

CDR3 DNA: TGTGCCAGCAGCACCCAGGGGGCGTTGGGCACTGAAGCTTTCTTT
CDR3 protein: CASSTQGALGTEAFF
V gene: TRBV14
D gene: TRBD1
clone size: medium-sized
J gene: TRBJ1-1

CDR3 DNA: TGTGCCAGCAGCTCGGGAGACAGGGGGCCCAAGTTCTTC
CDR3 protein: CASSSGDRGPKFF
V gene: TRBV11-2
D gene: TRBD1
clone size: -
J gene: TRBJ2-1

CDR3 DNA: TGTGCCAGCAGCTCGCGGACTAGCGGGAGTATCACCGGGGAGCTGTTTTTT
CDR3 protein: CASSSRTSGSITGELFF
V gene: TRBV7-6
D gene: TRBD2
clone size: -
J gene: TRBJ2-2

CDR3 DNA: TGTGCCATCACTGGGACTAGCGGCAGCTCCTACAATGAGCAGTTCTTC
CDR3 protein: CAITGTSGSSYNEQFF
V gene: TRBV10-3
D gene: TRBD2
clone size: -
J gene: TRBJ2-1

CDR3 DNA: TGCGCCAGCAGTGAGAGCCCAGATACGCAGTATTTT
CDR3 protein: CASSESPDTQYF
V gene: TRBV10-2
D gene: -
clone size: few
J gene: TRBJ2-3

CDR3 DNA: TGTGCCTGGAGTGTAGTTCAGGGTGGCACTGAAGCTTTCTTT
CDR3 protein: CAWSVVQGGTEAFF
V gene: TRBV30
D gene: -
clone size: -
J gene: TRBJ1-1

CDR3 DNA: TGTGCCAGCGGGCAAAGAGGGGAGGGCAATCAGCCCCAGCATTTT
CDR3 protein: CASGQRGEGNQPQHF
V gene: TRBV6-5
D gene: -
clone size: -
J gene: TRBJ1-5

CDR3 DNA: TGTGCCAGCAGTCGGGGCTCTGGAAACACCATATATTTT
CDR3 protein: CASSRGSGNTIYF
V gene: TRBV25-1
D gene: -
clone size: -
J gene: TRBJ1-3

CDR3 DNA: TGTGCCAGCAGTTACACTTCGGGGGCTGAAGCTTTCTTT
CDR3 protein: CASSYTSGAEAFF
V gene: TRBV6-5
D gene: -
clone size: few
J gene: TRBJ1-1

CDR3 DNA: TGTGCCAGCAGCGTAGGGGACAGGCAGGCCGAAGCTTTCTTT
CDR3 protein: CASSVGDRQAEAFF
V gene: TRBV9
D gene: TRBD1
clone size: -
J gene: TRBJ1-1

CDR3 DNA: TGTGCCAGCAGCTCCGGGACTACTCAAGAGACCCAGTACTTC
CDR3 protein: CASSSGTTQETQYF
V gene: TRBV7-9
D gene: TRBD2
clone size: -
J gene: TRBJ2-5

CDR3 DNA: TGTGCCAGCAGTGAAGAGGACGGGAGCCCCTACGAGCAGTACTTC
CDR3 protein: CASSEEDGSPYEQYF
V gene: TRBV6-1
D gene: -
clone size: medium-sized
J gene: TRBJ2-7

CDR3 DNA: TGTGCCAGCAGTTACCTAGGGGGGGCAGCCGCTGAAGCTTTCTTT
CDR3 protein: CASSYLGGAAAEAFF
V gene: TRBV6-5
D gene: -
clone size: -
J gene: TRBJ1-1

CDR3 DNA: TGTGCCATCAGTGAGGCCGGGAGTTATGGATACGCCCCTAATGAAAAACTGTTTTTT
CDR3 protein: CAISEAGSYGYAPNEKLFF
V gene: TRBV10-3
D gene: -
clone size: -
J gene: TRBJ1-4

CDR3 DNA: TGTGCCAGCAGTAAGGGACAGGCGAGTAAAGAAGCTTTCTTT
CDR3 protein: CASSKGQASKEAFF
V gene: TRBV6-5
D gene: TRBD1
clone size: -
J gene: TRBJ1-1

CDR3 DNA: TGCAGCGTTGAAGATCAGCGAGTAGCGGGAGGTAAAAACATTCAGTACTTC
CDR3 protein: CSVEDQRVAGGKNIQYF
V gene: TRBV29-1
D gene: TRBD2
clone size: few
J gene: TRBJ2-4

CDR3 DNA: TGTGCCAGCAGCGTAGCAGGGCGGGGGTCAGGTACGCAGTATTTT
CDR3 protein: CASSVAGRGSGTQYF
V gene: TRBV9
D gene: TRBD2
clone size: -
J gene: TRBJ2-3

CDR3 DNA: TGTGCCAGCAGTCCTACAGGGGTTGCGCAGTATTTT
CDR3 protein: CASSPTGVAQYF
V gene: TRBV6-5
D gene: TRBD1
clone size: few
J gene: TRBJ2-3

CDR3 DNA: TGTGCCAGCAGCGGCAGTTCGTTCGACGAGCAGTACTTC
CDR3 protein: CASSGSSFDEQYF
V gene: TRBV7-2
D gene: -
clone size: -
J gene: TRBJ2-7